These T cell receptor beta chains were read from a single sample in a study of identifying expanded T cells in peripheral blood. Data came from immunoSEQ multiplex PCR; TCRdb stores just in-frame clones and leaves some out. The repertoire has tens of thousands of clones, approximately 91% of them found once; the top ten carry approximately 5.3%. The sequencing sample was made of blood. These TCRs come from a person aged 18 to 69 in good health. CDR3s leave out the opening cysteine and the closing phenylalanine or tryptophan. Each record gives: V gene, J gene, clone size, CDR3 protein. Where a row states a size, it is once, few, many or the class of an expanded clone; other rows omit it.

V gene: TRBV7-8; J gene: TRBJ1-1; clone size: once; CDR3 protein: ASSPEGWDRALKNTEAF
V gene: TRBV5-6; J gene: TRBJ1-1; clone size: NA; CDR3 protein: ASSDGMGVTEAF
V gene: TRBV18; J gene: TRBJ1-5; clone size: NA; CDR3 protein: ASSPASGQPNQPQH
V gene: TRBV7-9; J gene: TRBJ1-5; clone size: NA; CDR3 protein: ASSPIPGQGSFSNQPQH
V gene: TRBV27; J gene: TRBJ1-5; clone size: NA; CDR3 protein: ASSPSNQPQH
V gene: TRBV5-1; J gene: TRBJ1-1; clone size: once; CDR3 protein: ASSLDRERAF
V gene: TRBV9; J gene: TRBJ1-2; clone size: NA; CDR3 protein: ASTPRELYGYT
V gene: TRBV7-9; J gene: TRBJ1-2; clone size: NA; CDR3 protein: ASSYAGTDNYGYT
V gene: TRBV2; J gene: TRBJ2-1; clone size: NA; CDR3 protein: ASTPGTSGFNEQF
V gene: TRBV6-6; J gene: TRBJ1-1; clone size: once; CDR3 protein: ASSPQGAQTEAF
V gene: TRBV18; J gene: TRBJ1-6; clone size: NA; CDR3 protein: ASSPRELLSNSPLH
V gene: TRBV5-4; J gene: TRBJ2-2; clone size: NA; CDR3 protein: ASSPPGLWSTGELF
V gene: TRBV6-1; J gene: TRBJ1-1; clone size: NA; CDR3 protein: ASSARGITEAF
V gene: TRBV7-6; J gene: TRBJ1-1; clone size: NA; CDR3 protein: ASSLLGDGDTEAF
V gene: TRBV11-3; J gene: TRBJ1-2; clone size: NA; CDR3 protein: ASSPGTDYGYT
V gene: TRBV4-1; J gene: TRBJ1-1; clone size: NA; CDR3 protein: ASSHGIGTEAF
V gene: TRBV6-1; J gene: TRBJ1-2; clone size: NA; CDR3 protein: ASNQGWDYGYT
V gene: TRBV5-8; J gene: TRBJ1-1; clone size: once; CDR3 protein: ASSLSRGSYPLAF
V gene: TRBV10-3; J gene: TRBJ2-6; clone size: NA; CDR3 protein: AISEGVLSGANVLT
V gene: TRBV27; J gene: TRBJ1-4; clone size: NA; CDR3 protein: ASKPRDRGRVSEKLF
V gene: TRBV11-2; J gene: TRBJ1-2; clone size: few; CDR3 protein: ASSLGGGAPYGYT
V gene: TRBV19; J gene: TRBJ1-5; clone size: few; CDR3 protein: ASSINPAGNQPQH
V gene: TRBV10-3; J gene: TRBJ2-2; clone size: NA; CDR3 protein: AIRGGLADTGELF
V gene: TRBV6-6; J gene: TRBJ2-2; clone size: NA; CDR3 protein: ASRPPTSERSGELF
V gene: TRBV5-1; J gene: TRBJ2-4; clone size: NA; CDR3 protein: ASSRDSTSIQY
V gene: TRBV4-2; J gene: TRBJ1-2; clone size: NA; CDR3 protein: ASSRAGVDYGYT
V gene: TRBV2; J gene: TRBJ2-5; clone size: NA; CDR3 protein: ASSESFSQETQY
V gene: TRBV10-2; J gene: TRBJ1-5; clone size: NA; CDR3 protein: ASRNRGEEPQH
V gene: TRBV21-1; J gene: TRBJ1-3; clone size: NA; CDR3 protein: ASSSERGAQGKNTIY
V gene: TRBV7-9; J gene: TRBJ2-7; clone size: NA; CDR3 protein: ASSPGHPYEQY
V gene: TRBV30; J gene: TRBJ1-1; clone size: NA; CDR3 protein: AWSAGQGEEAF
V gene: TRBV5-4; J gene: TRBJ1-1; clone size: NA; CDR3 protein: ASSLSGALGVGNTEAF
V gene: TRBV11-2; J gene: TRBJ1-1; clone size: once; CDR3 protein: ASSQGDTEAF